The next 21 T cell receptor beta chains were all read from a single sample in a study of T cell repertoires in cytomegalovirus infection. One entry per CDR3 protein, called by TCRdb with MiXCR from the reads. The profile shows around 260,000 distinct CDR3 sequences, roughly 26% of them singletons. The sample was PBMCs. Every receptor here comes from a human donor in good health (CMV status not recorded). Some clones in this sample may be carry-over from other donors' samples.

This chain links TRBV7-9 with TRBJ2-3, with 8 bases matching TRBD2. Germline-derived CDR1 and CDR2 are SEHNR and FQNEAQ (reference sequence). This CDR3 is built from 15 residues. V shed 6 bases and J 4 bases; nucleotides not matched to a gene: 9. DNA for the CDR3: TGTGCCAGCAGTCCTCGGCCAGCGGGGGCAGATACGCAGTATTTT. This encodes CASSPRPAGADTQYF.

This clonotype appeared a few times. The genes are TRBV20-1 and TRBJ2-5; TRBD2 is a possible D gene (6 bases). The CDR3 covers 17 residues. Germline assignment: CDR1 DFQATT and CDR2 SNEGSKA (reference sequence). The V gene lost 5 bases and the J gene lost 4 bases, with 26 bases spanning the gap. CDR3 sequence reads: CSAPNAGGWQGGETQYF. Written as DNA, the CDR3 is TGCAGTGCTCCAAATGCGGGCGGGTGGCAGGGAGGAGAGACCCAGTACTTC.

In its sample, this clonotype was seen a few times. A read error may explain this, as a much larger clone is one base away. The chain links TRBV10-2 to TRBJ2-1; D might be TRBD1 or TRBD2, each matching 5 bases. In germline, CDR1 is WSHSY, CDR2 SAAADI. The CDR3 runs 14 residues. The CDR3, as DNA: TGCGCCAGCAGTGAGGGGACGCCATACAATGGGCAGTTCTTC. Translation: CASSEGTPYNGQFF.

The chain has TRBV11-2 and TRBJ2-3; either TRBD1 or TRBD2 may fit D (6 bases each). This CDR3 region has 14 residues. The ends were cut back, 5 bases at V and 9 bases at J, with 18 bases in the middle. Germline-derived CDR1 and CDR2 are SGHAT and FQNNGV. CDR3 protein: CASSAGGLGGTQYF. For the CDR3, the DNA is TGTGCCAGCAGCGCCGGGGGCCTTGGGGGCACGCAGTATTTT.

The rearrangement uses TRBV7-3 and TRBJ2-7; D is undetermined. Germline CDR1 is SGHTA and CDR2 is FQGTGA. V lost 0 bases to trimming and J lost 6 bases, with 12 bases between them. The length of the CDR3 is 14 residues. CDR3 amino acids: CASSLTGTLGEQYF. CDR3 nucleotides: TGTGCCAGCAGCTTAACGGGCACCCTTGGCGAGCAGTACTTC.

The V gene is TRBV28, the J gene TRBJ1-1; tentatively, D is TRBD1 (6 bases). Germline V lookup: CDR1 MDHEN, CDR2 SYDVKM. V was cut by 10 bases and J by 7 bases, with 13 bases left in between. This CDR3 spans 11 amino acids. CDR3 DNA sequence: TGTGCCATCTCTGGGGGCTATGAAGCTTTCTTT. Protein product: CAISGGYEAFF.

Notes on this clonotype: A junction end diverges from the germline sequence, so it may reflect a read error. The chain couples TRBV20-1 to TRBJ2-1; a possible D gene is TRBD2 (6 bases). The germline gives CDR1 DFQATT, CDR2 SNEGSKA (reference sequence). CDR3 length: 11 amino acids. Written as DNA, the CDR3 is TGCAGTGCTGCCCAAGAAGTTTGGGGGGTCTTC. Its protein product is CSAAQEVWGVF.

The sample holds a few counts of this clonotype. CDR3 bases: TGTGCCAGCAGCCTCTTCCTAAATTCACCCCTCCACTTT. Translation gives CASSLFLNSPLHF. V is TRBV9 and J is TRBJ1-6; D not resolved. Trimming left V 4 bases short and J 7 bases short, with 9 bases between. The CDR3 loop spans 13 amino acids. The germline gives CDR1 SGDLS, CDR2 YYNGEE.

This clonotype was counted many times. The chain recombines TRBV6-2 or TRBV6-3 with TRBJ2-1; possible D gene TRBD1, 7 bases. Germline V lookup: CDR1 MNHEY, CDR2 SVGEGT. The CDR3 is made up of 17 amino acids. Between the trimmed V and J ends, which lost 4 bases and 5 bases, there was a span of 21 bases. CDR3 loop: CASSFRQGPGGHNEQFF. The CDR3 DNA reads TGTGCCAGCAGTTTCCGACAGGGCCCCGGGGGACACAATGAGCAGTTCTTC.

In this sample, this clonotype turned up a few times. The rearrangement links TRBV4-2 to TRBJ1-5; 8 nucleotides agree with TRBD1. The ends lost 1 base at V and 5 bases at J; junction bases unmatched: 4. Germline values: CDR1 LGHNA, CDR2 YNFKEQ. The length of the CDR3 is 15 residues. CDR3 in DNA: TGTGCCAGCAGCCAAGGGACAGGGCTTCATCAGCCCCAGCATTTT. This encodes CASSQGTGLHQPQHF.

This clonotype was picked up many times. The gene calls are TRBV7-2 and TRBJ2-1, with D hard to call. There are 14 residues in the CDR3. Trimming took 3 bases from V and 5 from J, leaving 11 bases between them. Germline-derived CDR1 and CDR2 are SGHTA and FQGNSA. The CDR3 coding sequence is TGTGCCAGCAGCTTGTGGCTGAACGACAATGAGCAGTTCTTC. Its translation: CASSLWLNDNEQFF.

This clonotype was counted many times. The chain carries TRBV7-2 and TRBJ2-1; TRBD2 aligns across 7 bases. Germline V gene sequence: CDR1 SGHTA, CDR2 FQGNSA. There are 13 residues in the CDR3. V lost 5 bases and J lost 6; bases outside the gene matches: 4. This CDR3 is CASSATSANEQFF. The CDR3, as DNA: TGTGCCAGCAGCGCAACTAGCGCCAATGAGCAGTTCTTC.

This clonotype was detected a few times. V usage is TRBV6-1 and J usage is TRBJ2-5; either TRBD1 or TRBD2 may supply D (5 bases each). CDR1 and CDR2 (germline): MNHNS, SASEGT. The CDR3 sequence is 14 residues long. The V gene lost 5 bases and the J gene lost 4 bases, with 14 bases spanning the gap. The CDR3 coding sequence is TGTGCCAGCAGTCCCCATGGGGGTGGAGAGACCCAGTACTTC. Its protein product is CASSPHGGGETQYF.

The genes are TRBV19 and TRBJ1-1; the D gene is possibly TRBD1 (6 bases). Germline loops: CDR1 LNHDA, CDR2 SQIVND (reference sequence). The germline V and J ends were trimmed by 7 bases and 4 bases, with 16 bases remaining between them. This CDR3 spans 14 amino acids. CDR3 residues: CASTPQGSGTEAFF. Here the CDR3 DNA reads TGTGCCAGTACTCCACAGGGATCGGGCACTGAAGCTTTCTTT.

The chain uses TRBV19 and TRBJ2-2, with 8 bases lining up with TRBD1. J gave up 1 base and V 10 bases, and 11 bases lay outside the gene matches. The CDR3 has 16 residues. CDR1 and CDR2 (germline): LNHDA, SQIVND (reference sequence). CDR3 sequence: CATKGTGQENTGELFF. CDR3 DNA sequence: TGTGCCACCAAAGGGACGGGACAGGAGAACACCGGGGAGCTGTTTTTT. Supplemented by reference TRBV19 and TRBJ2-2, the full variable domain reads DGGITQSPKYLFRKEGQNVTLSCEQNLNHDAMYWYRQDPGQGLRLIYYSQIVNDFQKGDIAEGYSVSREKKESFPLTVTSAQKNPTAFYLCATKGTGQENTGELFFGEGSRLTVL.

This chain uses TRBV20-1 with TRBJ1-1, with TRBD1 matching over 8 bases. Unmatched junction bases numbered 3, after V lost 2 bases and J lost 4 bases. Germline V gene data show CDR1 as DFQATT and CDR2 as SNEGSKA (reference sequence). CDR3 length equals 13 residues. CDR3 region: CSARQGASTEAFF. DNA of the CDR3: TGCAGTGCTAGACAGGGGGCGAGCACTGAAGCTTTCTTT.

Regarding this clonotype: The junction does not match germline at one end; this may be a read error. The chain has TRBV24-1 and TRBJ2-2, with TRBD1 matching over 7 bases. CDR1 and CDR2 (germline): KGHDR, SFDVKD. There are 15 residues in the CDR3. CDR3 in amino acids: CATSDSTGYTVELFF. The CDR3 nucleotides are TGTGCCACCAGTGATTCGACAGGGTACACCGTGGAGCTGTTTTTT.

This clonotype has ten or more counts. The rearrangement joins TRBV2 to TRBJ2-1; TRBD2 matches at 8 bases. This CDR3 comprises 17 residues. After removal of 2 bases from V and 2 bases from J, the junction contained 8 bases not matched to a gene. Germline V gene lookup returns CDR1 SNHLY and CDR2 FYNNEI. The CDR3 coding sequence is TGTGCCAGCAGTGAATTAGGAGCGGGGGAACCCTACAATGAGCAGTTCTTC. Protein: CASSELGAGEPYNEQFF.

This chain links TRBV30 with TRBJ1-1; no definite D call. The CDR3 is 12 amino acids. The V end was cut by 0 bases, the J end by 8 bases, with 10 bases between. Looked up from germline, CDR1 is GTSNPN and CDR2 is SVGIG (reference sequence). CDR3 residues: CAWSVRIGEAFF. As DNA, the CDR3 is TGTGCCTGGAGTGTACGGATCGGAGAAGCTTTCTTT.

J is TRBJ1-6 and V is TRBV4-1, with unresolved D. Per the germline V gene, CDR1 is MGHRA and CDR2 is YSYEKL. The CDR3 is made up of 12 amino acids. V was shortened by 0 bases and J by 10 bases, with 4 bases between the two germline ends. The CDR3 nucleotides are TGCGCCAGCAGCCAAGATCAATCACCCCTCCACTTT. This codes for CASSQDQSPLHF.

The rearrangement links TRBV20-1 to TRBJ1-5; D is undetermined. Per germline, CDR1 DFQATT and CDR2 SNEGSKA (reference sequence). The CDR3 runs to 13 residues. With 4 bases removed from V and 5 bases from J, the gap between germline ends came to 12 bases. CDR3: CSAKSVQHQPQHF. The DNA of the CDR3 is TGCAGTGCTAAGTCGGTCCAACATCAGCCCCAGCATTTT.